This TCR beta chain was obtained from a study of T cell responses to AZD1222 COVID-19 vaccine. Data came from immunoSEQ multiplex PCR; TCRdb stores just in-frame clones and leaves some out. The sample records about 82,000 clones, roughly nine tenths being singletons. Per germline, CDR1 MRHNA and CDR2 SNTAGT. The CDR3 covers 15 residues. V was shortened by 3 bases and J by 3 bases, with 12 bases between the two germline ends. The sequence was collected from an adult in good health. V is TRBV6-4 and J is TRBJ2-1; D uncertain. The sample was peripheral blood, taken on day 0 of AZD1222 vaccination. CDR3 bases: TGTGCCAGCAGTGAGAAAATAGACTTCTACAATGAGCAGTTCTTC. This encodes CASSEKIDFYNEQFF.